The 27 T cell receptor beta chains presented below share a single source sample, sequenced in a study of patients and donors after allogeneic stem cell transplantation. Each CDR3 protein is one row after TCRdb ran MiXCR on the RT-PCR reads. The sample has approximately 410,000 distinct CDR3 sequences, 16% seen once. The material sequenced was blood, either unsorted or a sorted T cell fraction (not recorded which). Receptor source: a human donor who was either an allogeneic HSCT recipient or a stem cell or donor lymphocyte infusion donor (not recorded which). It is not recorded whose cells these are; they may come from a transplant donor.

This clonotype showed up just a few times. V usage is TRBV20-1 and J usage is TRBJ2-5, with 7 bases lining up with TRBD1. Germline V gene data show CDR1 as DFQATT and CDR2 as SNEGSKA (reference sequence). The CDR3 totals 14 residues. The V gene end was trimmed by 2 bases and the J gene end by 1 base; junction bases not matched to a gene: 4. This CDR3 reads CSARIAGGQETQYF. CDR3 bases: TGCAGTGCTAGAATAGCAGGGGGCCAAGAGACCCAGTACTTC.

A few counts support this clonotype. V and J are TRBV10-3 and TRBJ2-2; the match to TRBD2 covers 9 bases. The CDR3 totals 14 residues. Trimming removed 10 bases from V and 6 bases from J; junction bases left unmatched: 9. Germline V gene sequence: CDR1 ENHRY, CDR2 SYGVKD. Here the CDR3 DNA reads TGTGCCACCATAGCGGGAGCGGGGGCCGGGGAGCTGTTTTTT. Residues: CATIAGAGAGELFF.

This clonotype was seen only a few times. This chain uses TRBV2 with TRBJ2-6, with 8 bases identical to TRBD1. V lost 6 bases and J lost 0; bases outside the gene matches: 4. The CDR3 loop spans 16 amino acids. Per the germline V gene, CDR1 is SNHLY and CDR2 is FYNNEI. CDR3 DNA sequence: TGTGCCAGCAGCCCCGACAGGGGCTCTGGGGCCAACGTCCTGACTTTC. Translating gives CASSPDRGSGANVLTF.

This clonotype was picked up many times. The rearrangement uses TRBV12-3 or TRBV12-4 and TRBJ2-7, with a possible D match to TRBD2 (5 bases). The length of the CDR3 is 14 residues. Trimming removed 3 bases at V and 1 base at J, with 10 bases between. CDR3 residues: CASSFLGSSYEQYF. The CDR3 DNA follows: TGTGCCAGCAGTTTTTTAGGGAGTTCCTACGAGCAGTACTTC.

The chain carries TRBV12-5 and TRBJ2-5, with D possibly being TRBD1 or TRBD2 (5 bases each). Between the trimmed V and J ends, which lost 6 bases and 5 bases, there was a span of 19 bases. Germline V lookup: CDR1 LGHNT, CDR2 FRNRAP. There are 15 residues in the CDR3. The CDR3: CASGLGDGAVETQYF. The CDR3 DNA is TGTGCTAGTGGACTCGGGGACGGTGCTGTGGAGACCCAGTACTTC.

Ten or more counts support this clonotype. V and J are TRBV7-2 and TRBJ2-5; a weak D match, TRBD2 (5 bases). The V end lost 5 bases, the J end lost 8 bases, and 6 bases lay between the germline ends. The germline CDR1 and CDR2 sequences are SGHTA and FQGNSA. The CDR3 length is 10 residues. CDR3 sequence: CASSRGTQYF. In nucleotides, the CDR3 is TGTGCCAGCAGCCGGGGAACCCAGTACTTC.

The chain combines TRBV7-2 with TRBJ2-1; D is unresolved. V was cut by 2 bases and J by 3 bases, with 11 bases left in between. The CDR3 runs 15 residues. Germline CDR1 SGHTA, CDR2 FQGNSA. The CDR3 DNA reads TGTGCCAGCAGCTTATCTCTAGGTCGCTACAATGAGCAGTTCTTC. Protein: CASSLSLGRYNEQFF. Drawing the rest from reference TRBV7-2 and TRBJ2-1, the complete variable domain is GAGVSQSPSNKVTEKGKDVELRCDPISGHTALYWYRQSLGQGLEFLIYFQGNSAPDKSGLPSDRFSAERTGGSVSTLTIQRTQQEDSAVYLCASSLSLGRYNEQFFGPGTRLTVL.

A few counts support this clonotype. The chain recombines TRBV6-2 or TRBV6-3 with TRBJ2-2; possibly TRBD1 or TRBD2 for D (5 bases each). V lost 10 bases to trimming and J lost 7 bases, with 19 bases between them. There are 14 residues in the CDR3. Germline loops: CDR1 MNHEY, CDR2 SVGEGT. This chain's CDR3 is CAISGPAKYGELFF. CDR3 coding DNA: TGTGCCATATCGGGACCGGCTAAGTACGGGGAGCTGTTTTTT.

This clonotype was recorded at least ten times. V and J are TRBV12-3 or TRBV12-4 and TRBJ1-5; TRBD1 matches 7 bases. Trimming cost V 6 bases and J 5 bases; bases outside gene matches: 10. The CDR3 is 15 residues long. CDR3 sequence (DNA): TGTGCCAGCAGAAGCCAGGGGGGGGGCTATCAGCCCCAGCATTTT. Protein: CASRSQGGGYQPQHF.

The rearrangement links TRBV20-1 to TRBJ1-2; a weak D match, TRBD1 (5 bases). The CDR3 has 11 residues. CDR1 is DFQATT, CDR2 SNEGSKA, per germline (reference sequence). The ends were cut back, 3 bases at V and 6 bases at J, with 8 bases in the middle. As DNA, the CDR3 is TGCAGTGCTAGGGGGACCAATGGCTACACCTTC. This sequence encodes CSARGTNGYTF.

This chain connects TRBV14 to TRBJ2-1, with 10 nucleotides matching TRBD2. Germline loops: CDR1 SGHDN, CDR2 FVKESK. CDR3 length: 15 amino acids. J gave up 6 bases and V 4 bases, and 6 bases lay outside the gene matches. CDR3 amino acids: CASSLPGLATNEQFF. The DNA for the CDR3 is TGTGCCAGCAGCCTTCCGGGACTAGCGACCAATGAGCAGTTCTTC.

A single count supports this clonotype. J is TRBJ1-5 and V is TRBV2; no reliable D call. The CDR3 has 13 residues. The V gene's germline CDR1 is SNHLY and CDR2 FYNNEI. Trimming took 4 bases from V and 3 from J, leaving 7 bases between them. This CDR3 reads CASSAGLNQPQHF. In nucleotides, the CDR3 is TGTGCCAGCAGTGCAGGCCTCAATCAGCCCCAGCATTTT.

This clonotype was observed at least ten times. CDR3 region: CASSLVGYQPQHF. CDR3 coding DNA: TGTGCCAGCAGTTTGGTAGGATATCAGCCCCAGCATTTT. This chain connects TRBV12-3 or TRBV12-4 to TRBJ1-5; no firm D call. The germline V and J ends were trimmed by 3 bases and 5 bases, with 8 bases remaining between them. The length of the CDR3 is 13 residues.

This sequence joins TRBV7-3 and TRBJ2-1, with 7 bases lining up with TRBD2. The CDR3 consists of 14 residues. V lost 1 base, J lost 6 bases, and 3 bases stayed unmatched. Germline V gene sequence: CDR1 SGHTA, CDR2 FQGTGA. CDR3: CASSLRAGLNEQFF. The CDR3 region has the DNA TGTGCCAGCAGCTTAAGAGCGGGGCTCAATGAGCAGTTCTTC.

V usage is TRBV11-3 and J usage is TRBJ2-1; 8 bases agree with TRBD2. The trim removed 5 bases at V and 0 bases at J, leaving 9 bases unmatched. CDR3 size: 17 residues. Germline V lookup: CDR1 SGHNT, CDR2 YENEEA. The CDR3 bases are TGTGCCAGCAGCAAACACACTAGCGGCAGCTCCTACAATGAGCAGTTCTTC. It encodes CASSKHTSGSSYNEQFF.

The chain joins TRBV7-2 to TRBJ2-1, with D possibly being TRBD2 (5 bases). V lost 7 bases and J lost 0, with 10 bases in between. CDR1 is SGHTA, CDR2 FQGNSA, per germline. This CDR3 is 14 amino acids long. CDR3 residues: CASTSGGSYNEQFF. CDR3 sequence (DNA): TGTGCCAGCACCAGCGGTGGCTCCTACAATGAGCAGTTCTTC.

The J gene is TRBJ2-7, the V gene TRBV3-1; 9 bases fit TRBD2. The CDR3 spans 17 residues. Germline V lookup: CDR1 LGHDT, CDR2 YNNKEL (reference sequence). After removal of 0 bases from V and 5 bases from J, the junction contained 11 bases not matched to a gene. The CDR3 DNA follows: TGTGCCAGCAGCCAAGATGGTGGAGTAGCGGGAGTCCACGAGCAGTACTTC. Protein sequence: CASSQDGGVAGVHEQYF.

The chain links TRBV7-9 to TRBJ2-7, with D possibly matching TRBD1 (5 bases). V was shortened by 4 bases and J by 2 bases, with 15 bases between the two germline ends. This CDR3 has 15 amino acids. The germline gives CDR1 SEHNR, CDR2 FQNEAQ (reference sequence). In DNA form, the CDR3 reads TGTGCCAGCAGCTCCCGACCGACAGAGACCTACGAGCAGTACTTC. Translating it yields CASSSRPTETYEQYF.

This clonotype was seen a few times. The chain is built from TRBV6-5 and TRBJ2-2, with TRBD1 identical over 9 bases. This CDR3 comprises 15 residues. Germline loops: CDR1 MNHEY, CDR2 SVGAGI. The junction had 5 bases not matched to a gene; V was cut back by 4 bases and J by 5 bases. As DNA, the CDR3 is TGTGCCAGCAGTTCGACAGGGGGACAGACCGGGGAGCTGTTTTTT. It translates to CASSSTGGQTGELFF.

This chain uses TRBV20-1 with TRBJ2-1; D might be TRBD2 (5 bases). V was pared by 5 bases and J by 7 bases, with 12 bases between. The CDR3 is 12 amino acids. Germline CDR1 and CDR2: DFQATT and SNEGSKA (reference sequence). CDR3 DNA sequence: TGCAGTGCTGAGGGAACTGGGAATGAGCAGTTCTTC. It translates to CSAEGTGNEQFF.

The chain carries TRBV19 and TRBJ1-3; D possibly corresponds to TRBD1 (5 bases). Trimming left V 6 bases short and J 4 bases short, with 13 bases between. CDR1 is LNHDA, CDR2 SQIVND, per germline (reference sequence). CDR3 length: 14 residues. The CDR3 nucleotides are TGTGCCAGTAGGGGACCACTGGCCGGAAACACCATATATTTT. This gives the protein CASRGPLAGNTIYF.

This clonotype has only a few counts. This chain connects TRBV7-3 to TRBJ1-5; D possibly corresponds to TRBD1 (6 bases). This CDR3 comprises 15 residues. Germline V gene lookup returns CDR1 SGHTA and CDR2 FQGTGA. V lost 6 bases and J 7 bases, leaving 19 bases between the germline ends. Here the CDR3 reads CASSPHPGVGQPQHF. DNA for the CDR3: TGTGCCAGCAGTCCTCATCCAGGGGTAGGACAGCCCCAGCATTTT.

This clonotype showed up just a few times. V gene TRBV7-2 combines with J gene TRBJ1-2, with D possibly being TRBD1 (5 bases). V was pared by 4 bases and J by 4 bases, with 22 bases between. The germline V gene encodes CDR1 SGHTA and CDR2 FQGNSA. CDR3 length: 17 amino acids. CDR3 amino acids: CASSSGTLSGASYGYTF. CDR3 in DNA: TGTGCCAGCAGCTCCGGGACGCTCTCGGGTGCGAGCTATGGCTACACCTTC.

The gene calls are TRBV20-1 and TRBJ1-2, with D possibly being TRBD1 (5 bases). Germline CDR1 and CDR2: DFQATT and SNEGSKA (reference sequence). V was trimmed by 6 bases and J by 4 bases, leaving 15 bases between them. The CDR3 consists of 13 residues. The CDR3 DNA is TGCAGTGCCGAAGCCCCGGGGGGCTATGGCTACACCTTC. Translating it yields CSAEAPGGYGYTF.

This clonotype occurred many times. The chain recombines TRBV7-2 with TRBJ2-3, with 9 bases that match TRBD2. This CDR3 spans 18 amino acids. CDR1 is SGHTA, CDR2 FQGNSA, per germline. With 0 bases clipped from V and 3 bases from J, the junction kept 10 bases outside the gene matches. CDR3 coding DNA: TGTGCCAGCAGCTTAGCCCTCGGGAGCGGGGGGCTTACAGATACGCAGTATTTT. It translates to CASSLALGSGGLTDTQYF. Looking up the rest from reference TRBV7-2 and TRBJ2-3 gives the full variable domain: GAGVSQSPSNKVTEKGKDVELRCDPISGHTALYWYRQSLGQGLEFLIYFQGNSAPDKSGLPSDRFSAERTGGSVSTLTIQRTQQEDSAVYLCASSLALGSGGLTDTQYFGPGTRLTVL.

The gene calls are TRBV5-1 and TRBJ2-3, with a tentative D call TRBD1 (5 bases). V lost 0 bases, J lost 4 bases, and 12 bases lay in between. The CDR3 length is 15 residues. Germline V gene sequence: CDR1 SGHRS, CDR2 YFSETQ. DNA of the CDR3: TGCGCCAGCAGCTTGGTTCACAGGTGGGCAGATACGCAGTATTTT. Its translation is CASSLVHRWADTQYF.

This clonotype occurred a few times. CDR3 amino acids: CASTTTAGTGGNTIYF. The CDR3 DNA reads TGTGCCAGTACCACGACCGCCGGGACAGGGGGAAACACCATATATTTT. The V gene is TRBV19, the J gene TRBJ1-3, with TRBD1 matching 9 bases. In germline, CDR1 is LNHDA, CDR2 SQIVND (reference sequence). The CDR3 has 16 amino acids. J gave up 4 bases and V 7 bases, and 11 bases lay outside the gene matches.